The 25 T cell receptor beta chains given below trace back to one sample, sequenced in a study of cytomegalovirus exposure and HLA in healthy donors. Both 60 Vbeta primers and 13 Jbeta primers went into the PCR. TCRdb's copy holds only in-frame clones and misses some; the assay was immunoSEQ multiplex PCR. Of about 73,000 clones in the sample, 67% were seen once. The sequencing input was PBMCs. The receptor set was obtained from a woman in her fifties or sixties in good health and CMV-seropositive.

This clone was recorded a few times. This rearrangement joins TRBV5-6 to TRBJ1-5, with 10 nucleotides matching TRBD1. This CDR3 contains 16 residues. V was pared by 3 bases and J by 7 bases, with 10 bases of the junction left unmatched. The germline V gene has CDR1 SGHDT and CDR2 YYEEEE. The CDR3 DNA reads TGTGCCAGCAGCTCCCGGGGACAGGGGTTCCGACAGCCCCAGCATTTT. This sequence encodes CASSSRGQGFRQPQHF. Full variable domain (remainder filled in from reference TRBV5-6 and TRBJ1-5): DAGVTQSPTHLIKTRGQQVTLRCSPKSGHDTVSWYQQALGQGPQFIFQYYEEEERQRGNFPDRFSGHQFPNYSSELNVNALLLGDSALYLCASSSRGQGFRQPQHFGDGTRLSIL.

This chain connects TRBV27 to TRBJ1-5, with TRBD1 matching over 7 bases. CDR1 is MNHEY, CDR2 SMNVEV, per germline (reference sequence). This CDR3 comprises 16 residues. V trimming: 6 bases; J trimming: 2 bases; junction bases outside the gene matches: 10. CDR3 in DNA: TGTGCCAGCAGCCTAAGGACAGGCCGGGGCAATCAGCCCCAGCATTTT. As protein: CASSLRTGRGNQPQHF.

This clone has just one count. This chain joins TRBV5-5 and TRBJ2-1; no clear D gene. The germline CDR1 and CDR2 sequences are SGHKS and YYEKEE (reference sequence). The CDR3 covers 14 residues. V shed 0 bases and J shed 7 bases, with 11 bases lying between them. The CDR3 DNA sequence: TGTGCCAGCAGCTTGGTGCCGAACGGGAATGAGCAGTTCTTC. Encoded protein: CASSLVPNGNEQFF. The whole variable domain, filled in from reference TRBV5-5 and TRBJ2-1, reads DAGVTQSPTHLIKTRGQQVTLRCSPISGHKSVSWYQQVLGQGPQFIFQYYEKEERGRGNFPDRFSARQFPNYSSELNVNALLLGDSALYLCASSLVPNGNEQFFGPGTRLTVL.

The chain couples TRBV11-2 to TRBJ2-7, with 8 nucleotides matching TRBD1. Germline CDR1 SGHAT, CDR2 FQNNGV. The CDR3 length is 14 residues. The V gene end was trimmed by 6 bases and the J gene end by 5 bases; junction bases not matched to a gene: 9. The CDR3 region has the DNA TGTGCCAGCAGAAGGACAGGGATTTTGCACGAGCAGTACTTC. It codes for CASRRTGILHEQYF.

The chain employs TRBV7-2 and TRBJ2-1; 9 positions match TRBD2. Losses at the gene ends were 5 bases for V and 9 bases for J; bases not matched to a gene: 8. The CDR3 length is 14 residues. Germline lookup yields CDR1 SGHTA and CDR2 FQGNSA. CDR3 in amino acids: CASSPSGAGREQFF. The DNA for the CDR3 is TGTGCCAGCAGCCCTAGCGGGGCGGGCCGTGAGCAGTTCTTC.

This clone was observed a handful of times. The J gene is TRBJ2-6, the V gene TRBV6-1, with D possibly matching TRBD1 (6 bases). Per the germline V gene, CDR1 is MNHNS and CDR2 is SASEGT. Trimming removed 2 bases at V and 3 bases at J, with 14 bases between. The CDR3 contains 17 residues. CDR3 sequence (DNA): TGTGCCAGCAGTGAACCCAGACAGGCTGGTGGGGCCAACGTCCTGACTTTC. This translates into CASSEPRQAGGANVLTF.

Only one count was recorded for this clone. V usage is TRBV5-1 and J usage is TRBJ1-2; D gene unclear. This CDR3 has 15 amino acids. The V gene's germline CDR1 is SGHRS and CDR2 YFSETQ. Trimming took 0 bases from V and 4 from J, leaving 13 bases between them. This CDR3 is CASSLEGRSPYGYTF. The DNA of the CDR3 is TGCGCCAGCAGCTTGGAAGGCAGGTCCCCCTATGGCTACACCTTC.

The chain employs TRBV6-1 and TRBJ1-2, with 7 positions matching TRBD1. This CDR3 region has 14 residues. After removal of 6 bases from V and 5 bases from J, the junction contained 9 bases not matched to a gene. Germline-derived CDR1 and CDR2 are MNHNS and SASEGT. The CDR3 sequence: CASRPNRGEYGYTF. CDR3 sequence (DNA): TGTGCCAGCAGGCCTAACAGGGGAGAATATGGCTACACCTTC.

This chain connects TRBV27 to TRBJ2-7; 7 bases agree with TRBD1. Germline values: CDR1 MNHEY, CDR2 SMNVEV (reference sequence). The CDR3 contains 14 residues. J lost 2 bases, V lost 5 bases, and 6 bases had no gene match. The CDR3 coding sequence is TGTGCCAGCAGTGATGACAGGGCACCCTACGAGCAGTACGTC. Protein: CASSDDRAPYEQYV.

J is TRBJ2-5 and V is TRBV10-3; D tentatively fits TRBD1 or TRBD2 (5 bases each). The end of the DNA is better explained by TRBJ2-7, so the J call may be wrong. In germline, CDR1 is ENHRY, CDR2 SYGVKD. The CDR3 sequence is 15 residues long. CDR3: CAISEGDSATYEQYF. The DNA of the CDR3 is TGTGCCATCAGCGAGGGAGACAGCGCTACCTACGAGCAGTACTTC.

The chain uses TRBV29-1 and TRBJ1-1; 8 bases are a match to TRBD1. Trimming took 4 bases from V and 6 from J; bases not matched to a gene: 1. Germline CDR1 reads SQVTM; CDR2 reads ANQGSEA. This CDR3 has 11 residues. CDR3: CSVAGGSEAFF. The DNA for the CDR3 is TGCAGCGTTGCAGGGGGCTCTGAAGCTTTCTTT.

This chain links TRBV5-3 with TRBJ1-2; weak D call: TRBD1 (6 bases). TRBV5-3 is an ORF, and what it does is uncertain. This CDR3 has 14 residues. The germline V and J ends were trimmed by 1 base and 2 bases, with 9 bases remaining between them. DNA of the CDR3: TGTGCCAGAAGCTTGCGGGGGGCGAACTATGGCTACACCTTC. Translation gives CARSLRGANYGYTF.

The CDR3 nucleotides are TGTGCCAGCAGCTTAGGAGACAGGCTTAGGACGTATTCACCCCTCCACTTT. This translates into CASSLGDRLRTYSPLHF. The chain combines TRBV7-9 with TRBJ1-6, with D tentatively TRBD1 (6 bases). The length of the CDR3 is 17 residues. V dropped 1 base and J dropped 8 bases, with 18 bases sitting between them. The germline V gene has CDR1 SEHNR and CDR2 FQNEAQ (reference sequence).

The chain is built from TRBV30 and TRBJ1-1; D is unclear. V was clipped by 3 bases and J by 7 bases, with 15 bases between them. The CDR3 is made up of 13 amino acids. CDR1 is GTSNPN, CDR2 SVGIG, per germline (reference sequence). In nucleotides, the CDR3 is TGTGCCTGGAGGCCCGAAGCAGGCAGTGAAGCTTTCTTT. Its protein product is CAWRPEAGSEAFF. Variable domain in full (rest from reference TRBV30 and TRBJ1-1): SQTIHQWPATLVQPVGSPLSLECTVEGTSNPNLYWYRQAAGRGLQLLFYSVGIGQISSEVPQNLSASRPQDRQFILSSKKLLLSDSGFYLCAWRPEAGSEAFFGQGTRLTVV.

The chain recombines TRBV18 with TRBJ1-1; D perhaps matches TRBD1 (6 bases). V was clipped by 3 bases and J by 0 bases, with 11 bases between them. The CDR3 is 15 residues long. Germline V lookup: CDR1 KGHSH, CDR2 LQKENI. CDR3 protein: CASSPRTVLNTEAFF. CDR3 sequence (DNA): TGTGCCAGCTCACCCCGGACAGTTCTGAACACTGAAGCTTTCTTT.

This clone has just a few counts. This sequence joins TRBV6-5 and TRBJ2-3; possibly TRBD2 for D (6 bases). Germline CDR1 is MNHEY and CDR2 is SVGAGI. V was trimmed by 11 bases and J by 5 bases, leaving 20 bases between them. CDR3 length: 14 residues. The CDR3 protein is CAARRDGPRDTQYF. The CDR3 coding sequence is TGTGCCGCCCGGCGGGACGGCCCACGAGATACGCAGTATTTT.

This clone showed up just a few times. The chain uses TRBV19 and TRBJ2-1; 7 bases map to TRBD1. J lost 9 bases, V lost 4 bases, and 6 bases had no gene match. Germline assignment: CDR1 LNHDA and CDR2 SQIVND (reference sequence). The CDR3 spans 13 residues. The CDR3 spells CASSTITGVEQFF. The DNA of the CDR3 is TGTGCCAGTAGTACCATTACAGGGGTTGAGCAGTTCTTC.

V usage is TRBV7-8 and J usage is TRBJ1-6; D perhaps matches TRBD1 (6 bases). The germline CDR1 and CDR2 sequences are SGHVS and FQNEAQ. The V end was cut by 3 bases, the J end by 0 bases, with 12 bases between. The CDR3 extends over 17 amino acids. In DNA, the CDR3 is TGTGCCAGCAGCTTTGGAGACAGGAGCTCCTATAATTCACCCCTCCACTTT. It specifies CASSFGDRSSYNSPLHF. Using reference TRBV7-8 and TRBJ1-6 for the parts outside the CDR3, the full variable domain is GAGVSQSPRYKVAKRGQDVALRCDPISGHVSLFWYQQALGQGPEFLTYFQNEAQLDKSGLPSDRFFAERPEGSVSTLKIQRTQQEDSAVYLCASSFGDRSSYNSPLHFGNGTRLTVT.

The chain is built from TRBV9 and TRBJ2-1; 9 bases agree with TRBD2. The CDR3 extends over 16 amino acids. Trimming at V came to 0 bases and at J to 8 bases, leaving 9 bases not matched to a gene. Germline CDR1 is SGDLS and CDR2 is YYNGEE. The CDR3 region is CASSVEGAGGYDEQFF. The CDR3 nucleotides are TGTGCCAGCAGCGTAGAGGGAGCGGGGGGTTATGATGAGCAGTTCTTC. The complete variable domain, with remaining parts taken from reference TRBV9 and TRBJ2-1, reads DSGVTQTPKHLITATGQRVTLRCSPRSGDLSVYWYQQSLDQGLQFLIQYYNGEERAKGNILERFSAQQFPDLHSELNLSSLELGDSALYFCASSVEGAGGYDEQFFGPGTRLTVL.

This clone was observed a few times. Germline and junction disagree at one end, which may indicate a read error. The chain carries TRBV7-9 and TRBJ1-2; TRBD1 might be the D (5 bases). Germline CDR1 and CDR2: SEHNR and FQNEAQ (reference sequence). The CDR3 has 16 amino acids. The CDR3 DNA reads as TGTTCCAGCAGCTTTCAGGGTAGGCGCTCGGGCTATGGCTACACCTTC. This encodes CSSSFQGRRSGYGYTF.

V and J are TRBV18 and TRBJ1-5; D is undetermined. The CDR3 is 15 amino acids. Germline V gives CDR1 KGHSH, CDR2 LQKENI. V lost 2 bases and J 5 bases, leaving 13 bases between the germline ends. The CDR3 protein is CASSPGQAIDQPQHF. CDR3 nucleotides: TGTGCCAGCTCACCAGGGCAGGCCATCGATCAGCCCCAGCATTTT.

The rearrangement joins TRBV4-2 to TRBJ2-1; D gene uncertain. The CDR3 covers 14 residues. Germline assignment: CDR1 LGHNA and CDR2 YNFKEQ. Deletions cut 0 bases from V and 4 bases from J, with 7 bases between. The CDR3 region has the DNA TGTGCCAGCAGCCAAGAAACAGCATACAATGAGCAGTTCTTC. This codes for CASSQETAYNEQFF.

This chain joins TRBV21-1 and TRBJ1-1. TRBV21-1 is reported as a pseudogene. The CDR3 has 16 amino acids. CDR3 region: CASSKAPQGGYTEAFF. DNA for the CDR3: TGTGCCAGCAGCAAAGCCCCGCAGGGAGGGTACACTGAAGCTTTCTTT.

This chain uses TRBV9 with TRBJ1-2; tentatively, D is TRBD1 (5 bases). Between the trimmed V and J ends, which lost 3 bases and 0 bases, there was a span of 12 bases. The CDR3 is 15 residues long. The germline V gene has CDR1 SGDLS and CDR2 YYNGEE. The CDR3 DNA sequence: TGTGCCAGCAGCGCCAGGGTGGCGGCTAACTATGGCTACACCTTC. This codes for CASSARVAANYGYTF. Together with reference TRBV9 and TRBJ1-2, the CDR3 gives the full variable domain: DSGVTQTPKHLITATGQRVTLRCSPRSGDLSVYWYQQSLDQGLQFLIQYYNGEERAKGNILERFSAQQFPDLHSELNLSSLELGDSALYFCASSARVAANYGYTFGSGTRLTVV.

V is TRBV7-3 and J is TRBJ1-1; TRBD1 might be the D (5 bases). V was shortened by 6 bases and J by 0 bases, with 8 bases between the two germline ends. From germline, CDR1 is SGHTA and CDR2 FQGTGA. The CDR3 contains 13 residues. CDR3 bases: TGTGCCAGCAGGGAACAGGTGAACACTGAAGCTTTCTTT. Translating it yields CASREQVNTEAFF. Filled out from reference TRBV7-3 and TRBJ1-1, the complete variable domain reads GAGVSQTPSNKVTEKGKYVELRCDPISGHTALYWYRQSLGQGPEFLIYFQGTGAADDSGLPNDRFFAVRPEGSVSTLKIQRTERGDSAVYLCASREQVNTEAFFGQGTRLTVV.